Listed below are T cell receptor beta chains from one sample, sequenced in a study of shared clonotypes between healthy human individuals. Data came from immunoSEQ multiplex PCR; TCRdb stores just in-frame clones and leaves some out. The sample has 2,500,000 or so clones; about 92% are singletons. The sequencing input was naive CD4+ T cells sorted from blood. Receptors originate from a man aged 18 to 30 in good health. Each CDR3 is given without its conserved first and last residue.

v_gene	j_gene	CDR3aa
TRBV7-6	TRBJ2-5	ASSGRLAGIETQY
TRBV21-1	TRBJ2-5	ASSNRPLRLPQY
TRBV19	TRBJ2-7	ASSIATGLSYEQY
TRBV25-1	TRBJ2-5	ASSEEGSGRYQETQY
TRBV5-6	TRBJ2-7	ASSLRAAYEQY
TRBV19	TRBJ1-4	ASSRKGLQGYGTNEKLF
TRBV5-1	TRBJ1-2	ASSFEGAGGYT
TRBV11-2	TRBJ1-4	ASSLGGVGEKLF
TRBV6-5	TRBJ1-1	ASRMLGVNTEAF
TRBV15	TRBJ2-2	ATSWGVSANTGELF
TRBV4-1	TRBJ1-2	ASSQDLRDTYNYGYT
TRBV18	TRBJ2-7	ASSLGQESSYEQY
TRBV6-1	TRBJ2-3	ATTLAGTDTQY
TRBV5-6	TRBJ2-1	ASSGAFGEKGDYNEQF
TRBV11-2	TRBJ2-5	ASRPTSGGRRH
TRBV5-8	TRBJ1-3	ASSLDRAGNTIY
TRBV10-3	TRBJ1-6	AIRTQGGNSPLH
TRBV6-6	TRBJ1-6	ASSRTDDNSPLH
TRBV11-2	TRBJ2-7	ASSLGWSGIDYEQY
TRBV10-3	TRBJ2-3	AISAVAGGRTDTQY
TRBV6-6	TRBJ1-1	ASSRTGLNNEAF
TRBV2	TRBJ2-2	ASSGVAADTGELF
TRBV27	TRBJ2-1	ASSTGGQGARNEQF
TRBV4-3	TRBJ2-2	ASSRVVWGELF
TRBV5-4	TRBJ1-1	ASSSGQVIEAF
TRBV6-1	TRBJ2-1	ASRPQGYNEQF
TRBV4-1	TRBJ1-2	ASSQDFIDGYT
TRBV4-1	TRBJ2-1	ASSHWGRGSSYNEQF
TRBV7-9	TRBJ2-1	ASSLAGGGLYNEQF
TRBV7-2	TRBJ2-2	ASSPEGGRANTGELF
TRBV28	TRBJ1-5	ASSLPPTVPSNQPQH
TRBV5-5	TRBJ1-5	ASSLKGSGQPQH
TRBV15	TRBJ2-3	ATSQRQGTSDTQY
TRBV2	TRBJ2-1	ASRVDIQANEQF
TRBV7-9	TRBJ2-7	ASSPGQGFSYEQY
TRBV7-2	TRBJ2-6	ASSLVGGFGANVLT
TRBV12-5	TRBJ1-2	ASGLRGTVTNYGYT
TRBV11-3	TRBJ2-1	ASSLDNGGLQF
TRBV5-1	TRBJ2-2	ASSLVQGANTGELF
TRBV5-1	TRBJ2-5	ASGTGFPQETQY
TRBV7-9	TRBJ2-2	ASSGSGTGVPGELF
TRBV7-9	TRBJ2-7	ASSRDRTEQY
TRBV5-4	TRBJ2-1	ASRPTDRIPYNEQF
TRBV5-1	TRBJ2-7	ASSLSAVTYEQY
TRBV18	TRBJ1-4	ASSLSQATNEKLF
TRBV28	TRBJ1-5	ASSLGQGGGQPQH
TRBV6-6	TRBJ2-7	ASSYSSVSYEQY
TRBV28	TRBJ1-4	AAGTGLEKLF
TRBV7-9	TRBJ2-5	ASSFLAGLKETQY
TRBV7-2	TRBJ2-5	ASSLEPGWRYQY
TRBV18	TRBJ2-1	ASSPRGNSYNEQF
TRBV10-3	TRBJ1-2	AISGQQYGYT
TRBV5-4	TRBJ2-3	ASSLAAASTDTQY
TRBV6-5	TRBJ2-7	ASSYRGGPYEQY
TRBV28	TRBJ1-4	ASSTGTEAWKLF